The rows below give T cell receptor beta chains drawn from one sample of a study of blood T cell repertoires in COVID-19. Sequenced by immunoSEQ multiplex PCR; TCRdb stores in-frame clones only, minus some. The table lists about 84,000 clones, about 80% of them singletons. Sequencing was carried out using peripheral blood. The receptors originated from a man aged 45-60 years with active or convalescent COVID-19. The CDR3 runs from the conserved cysteine through the conserved F or W. A D gene is named only where the DNA matches it firmly. Expanded clones are given a class, and other clones once, few, many or no size at all.

v_call	j_call	clone_size	d_call	cdr3_nt	cdr3_aa
TRBV11-2	TRBJ2-7	-	-	TGTGCCAGCAGCTTAGCCGGACAGATGGTGGGTTACGAGCAGTACTTC	CASSLAGQMVGYEQYF
TRBV29-1	TRBJ2-7	-	-	TGCAGCGTTGAAAGGGAGTCGGGCGAGCAGTACTTC	CSVERESGEQYF
TRBV7-9	TRBJ1-2	few	TRBD1	TGTGCCAGCAGCCCCGGGACAGGGGGAGTGACTGGCTACACCTTC	CASSPGTGGVTGYTF
TRBV4-1	TRBJ1-1	-	-	TGCGCCAGCAGCCAAGTTGGCCAAAACACTGAAGCTTTCTTT	CASSQVGQNTEAFF
TRBV7-3	TRBJ2-3	-	-	TGTGCCAGCGCAAAGGAGCCCGCATTTCCGGATACGCAGTATTTT	CASAKEPAFPDTQYF
TRBV2	TRBJ1-4	-	-	TGTGCCAGCAGAGGCCGGGGTTTGAATGAAAAACTGTTTTTT	CASRGRGLNEKLFF
TRBV9	TRBJ1-6	-	-	TGTGCCAGCAAGGGGGGGACCCATAATTCACCCCTCCACTTT	CASKGGTHNSPLHF
TRBV5-1	TRBJ1-1	-	-	TGCGCCAGCAGCTCTTGGCTTGACACTGAAGCTTTCTTT	CASSSWLDTEAFF
TRBV10-3	TRBJ2-3	-	-	TGTGCCATCAGTGGTATCGTGGGGGCCGCAGATACGCAGTATTTT	CAISGIVGAADTQYF
TRBV7-9	TRBJ1-4	-	TRBD1	TGTGCCAGCAGCTTAGGGGACAGGGGAGAGAGGGAAAAACTGTTTTTT	CASSLGDRGEREKLFF
TRBV19	TRBJ1-2	-	TRBD1	TGTGCCAGTAGTATATCGACAGGGGGGATATATGGCTACACCTTC	CASSISTGGIYGYTF
TRBV3-1/TRBV3-2	TRBJ2-7	-	TRBD1	TGTGCCAGCAGCCAAGGAACAGGGGGCTGGTACGAGCAGTACTTC	CASSQGTGGWYEQYF
TRBV4-2	TRBJ2-7	-	TRBD1	TGTGCCAGCAGCCTGACAGGGAACAACGAGCAGTACTTC	CASSLTGNNEQYF
TRBV7-9	TRBJ2-1	-	TRBD2	TGTGCCAGCAGCTGGACTAGCGGGGGGGCAAACGGCTACAATGAGCAGTTCTTC	CASSWTSGGANGYNEQFF
TRBV10-3	TRBJ2-7	few	-	TGTGCCACCCGCGGCGGGGTGGAAATCCACGAGCAGTACTTC	CATRGGVEIHEQYF
TRBV3-1/TRBV3-2	TRBJ1-2	-	TRBD1	TGTGCCAGCAGCGTCCAGGGGGCTCATGGCTACACCTTC	CASSVQGAHGYTF
TRBV15	TRBJ2-3	-	TRBD2	TGTGCCACCAGCAGAGATGGGGCGGGGGGCCGGCCTGTTCCAGATACGCAGTATTTT	CATSRDGAGGRPVPDTQYF
TRBV6-5	TRBJ2-5	-	TRBD2	TGTGCCAGCAGTCGGAGCGGGGCCGGCGAGACCCAGTACTTC	CASSRSGAGETQYF
TRBV9	TRBJ2-3	-	TRBD2	TGTGCCAGCAGCTCGCCGGGACTAGCGGGGGGCCGCCCCACAGATACGCAGTATTTT	CASSSPGLAGGRPTDTQYF
TRBV5-5	TRBJ2-5	-	TRBD2	TGTGCCAGCAGCCCTACCGGGACTAGCGGGGGGACCCAGTACTTC	CASSPTGTSGGTQYF
TRBV29-1	TRBJ2-3	-	-	TGCAGCGCCGGGGGAGGACAGGGCACAGATACGCAGTATTTT	CSAGGGQGTDTQYF
TRBV29-1	TRBJ1-3	once	-	TGCAGCGTTGTAGAAGGGGCCGACTCTGGAAACACCATATATTTT	CSVVEGADSGNTIYF
TRBV7-6	TRBJ2-3	few	-	TGTGCCAGCAGCTTAAGGCCTTTCCAGGGAGATACGCAGTATTTT	CASSLRPFQGDTQYF
TRBV7-8	TRBJ1-4	-	-	TGTGCCAGCAGCTCCGAGATCGGAGGAGAAAAACTGTTTTTT	CASSSEIGGEKLFF
TRBV5-1	TRBJ2-3	-	TRBD2	TGCGCCAGCAGCGAGATCGCTAGCGGGGGGGTTGATACGCAGTATTTT	CASSEIASGGVDTQYF
TRBV7-9	TRBJ1-6	many	-	TGTGCCAGCAGCTTGGACAGCACAAATTCACCCCTCCACTTT	CASSLDSTNSPLHF
TRBV6-2/TRBV6-3	TRBJ1-2	-	-	TGTGCCAGCAGTTACCGGGGGGAGGTCTATGGCTACACCTTC	CASSYRGEVYGYTF
TRBV2	TRBJ2-1	-	TRBD2	TGTGCCAGCAGGGCTATTGGACTAGCCGATGAGCAGTTCTTC	CASRAIGLADEQFF
TRBV3-1/TRBV3-2	TRBJ2-5	-	-	TGTGCCAGCAGCCAAGAAAAGAGTAGGCGGGGAGTCCAAGAGACCCAGTACTTC	CASSQEKSRRGVQETQYF
TRBV9	TRBJ2-5	-	-	TGTGCCAGCAGCGTAGCTCGTTCTGAGACCCAGTACTTC	CASSVARSETQYF
TRBV6-5	TRBJ1-1	-	TRBD1	TGTGCCAGCAGTTACGGACAGGGCTCTGAAGCTTTCTTT	CASSYGQGSEAFF
TRBV10-3	TRBJ1-6	-	-	TGTGCCATCAGACAATCGACAGAGTTAAATTCACCCCTCCACTTT	CAIRQSTELNSPLHF
TRBV27	TRBJ2-3	-	-	TGTGCCAGCAGTCCCCCGGAGGGGAGAACAGATACGCAGTATTTT	CASSPPEGRTDTQYF
TRBV6-4	TRBJ2-1	-	TRBD2	TGTGCCAGCAGTCTTCTCGCGGGGGGGCGCAATGAGCAGTTCTTC	CASSLLAGGRNEQFF
TRBV7-3	TRBJ2-7	-	-	TGTGCCAGCAGCCCCACACCGGGACTGGCCTACGAGCAGTACTTC	CASSPTPGLAYEQYF
TRBV7-2	TRBJ1-5	-	-	TGTGCCAGCAGCTTGGGGCAGGGCCCTCAGCCCCAGCATTTT	CASSLGQGPQPQHF
TRBV5-4	TRBJ2-3	-	TRBD2	TGTGCCAGCAGTCGGGGGGGAGATACGCAGTATTTT	CASSRGGDTQYF
TRBV20-1	TRBJ2-5	-	-	TGCAGTGCCCGAACTGTAGAGACCCAGTACTTC	CSARTVETQYF
TRBV13	TRBJ1-1	-	-	TGTGCCAGCAGCCGTTCCAACCAGCTAGGTGCTGAAGCTTTCTTT	CASSRSNQLGAEAFF
TRBV6-6	TRBJ1-3	-	-	TGTGCCAGCAGTCGAACACCAAACACCATATATTTT	CASSRTPNTIYF
TRBV9	TRBJ2-5	-	TRBD2	TGTGCCAGCAGCGTAGGGGGAGGGGAGGCAGTGGAGACCCAGTACTTC	CASSVGGGEAVETQYF
TRBV9	TRBJ2-1	-	TRBD2	TGTGCCAGCAGCTTTGCCGAGCGGGGGGGAAATGAGCAGTTCTTC	CASSFAERGGNEQFF
TRBV9	TRBJ2-5	-	-	TGTGCCAGCGCCCTAAGGGGCGGGGCACAAGAGACCCAGTACTTC	CASALRGGAQETQYF
TRBV18	TRBJ2-2	few	TRBD2	TGTGCCAGCACGACTAGCGGGGAAGGGGAGCTGTTTTTT	CASTTSGEGELFF
TRBV29-1	TRBJ2-3	once	-	TGCAGCGTTGAAACGCCCGGGAATACGCAGTATTTT	CSVETPGNTQYF
TRBV6-6	TRBJ2-2	-	-	TGTGCCAGCAGTTACTACGTAAAAGGGGACACCGGGGAGCTGTTTTTT	CASSYYVKGDTGELFF
TRBV10-3	TRBJ2-7	-	TRBD1	TGTGCCATCAGTGTAAATCCCGGACAGGGGGAATCCTACGAGCAGTACTTC	CAISVNPGQGESYEQYF
TRBV7-9	TRBJ1-1	-	-	TGTGCCAGCAGCTTCGGGGGGCGGAACACTGAAGCTTTCTTT	CASSFGGRNTEAFF
TRBV2	TRBJ2-1	-	-	TGTGCCAGCAGAGGGGGGGACTACAATGAGCAGTTCTTC	CASRGGDYNEQFF
TRBV5-1	TRBJ2-1	-	-	TGCGCCAGCAGCTTGCCCGGTTGGCGGGTCTACAATGAGCAGTTCTTC	CASSLPGWRVYNEQFF